Listed below are T cell receptor beta chains from one sample, sequenced in a study of graft-versus-host responses after intestinal transplantation. Profiled with immunoSEQ multiplex PCR; TCRdb holds only in-frame clones, not every one. Here the sample spans some 87,000 clones, roughly 92% being singletons. The antigens these receptors bind are not known. Sequences were derived from unstimulated CD4+ T cells sorted from spleen or lymph node cells, sampled before intestinal transplant. The origin of the receptors is a human donor who received an intestinal transplant. CDR3s include the opening cysteine and the closing phenylalanine or tryptophan. The D gene is left open where the match is weak. Some rows have no size entry. The others give once, few or many, or a class for an expanded clone.

cdr3_nt cdr3_aa j_call d_call clone_size v_call
TGTGCCAGCAGTGCTAGGGGCGAGACCCAGTACTTC CASSARGETQYF TRBJ2-5 . . TRBV6-1
TGTGCCAGCAGACAGGGGGTGGGTTTCGATGAGCAGTTCTTC CASRQGVGFDEQFF TRBJ2-1 TRBD1 . TRBV28
TGTGCCAGCAGGCCTCATAACGTTCAGGACAGGGGGCACGCCGGGGAGCTGTTTTTT CASRPHNVQDRGHAGELFF TRBJ2-2 TRBD1 . TRBV6-4
TGTGCCAGCAGCCAGGCGACTAGCGACACAGATACGCAGTATTTT CASSQATSDTDTQYF TRBJ2-3 TRBD2 few TRBV4-2
TGTGCCAGCAGCCAAGATCGGGACTCGGCCTACGAGCAGTACTTC CASSQDRDSAYEQYF TRBJ2-7 . . TRBV4-2
TGTGCCAGTAGTGCTACTAGCGCACGCTCCACAGATACGCAGTATTTT CASSATSARSTDTQYF TRBJ2-3 TRBD2 . TRBV19
TGTGCCAGCAGCTCGGACAGGGGGCGGGAGAGCAATCAGCCCCAGCATTTT CASSSDRGRESNQPQHF TRBJ1-5 TRBD1 . TRBV7-2
TGTGCCAGCAGTTACGACAGGAACACTGAAGCTTTCTTT CASSYDRNTEAFF TRBJ1-1 . . TRBV6-5
TGTGCCAGCAGCCCGAGACTAGCGGGAGGAGATACGCAGTATTTT CASSPRLAGGDTQYF TRBJ2-3 TRBD2 . TRBV7-8
TGTGCCAGTAACCCACGACTAGCAGCTTCTTCCGAGCAGTACTTC CASNPRLAASSEQYF TRBJ2-7 TRBD2 . TRBV19
TGTGCCAGCAGTTCCCTGGGGGGGGGTAACGGCTATGGCTACACCTTC CASSSLGGGNGYGYTF TRBJ1-2 . few TRBV28
TGTGCCAGCAGTTACTTTCTAGGACAGTCGGTTGAAGCTTTCTTT CASSYFLGQSVEAFF TRBJ1-1 . few TRBV6-5
TGCGCCCCTGCGACGGGGTGGGACAAACCCTATCAAGACGAGCAGTACTTC CAPATGWDKPYQDEQYF TRBJ2-7 . . TRBV5-1
TGTGCCAGCAGCGGAGGGACAGGGGGCAACACCGGGGAGCTGTTTTTT CASSGGTGGNTGELFF TRBJ2-2 TRBD1 . TRBV5-6
TGTGCCAGCCAGGAGGACGGGAATCGAGGTACGCAGTATTTT CASQEDGNRGTQYF TRBJ2-3 . . TRBV2
TGTGCCAGCAGTTACTCCCCTGGGAGAGATACGCAGTATTTT CASSYSPGRDTQYF TRBJ2-3 . . TRBV6-5
TGTGCCAGCTCACCACCTGGAGACAGTCCCGGTTGGACCGGGGAGCTGTTTTTT CASSPPGDSPGWTGELFF TRBJ2-2 . . TRBV18
TGTGCCAGCAGCCCCGGGCAGGAGACTGAAGCTTTCTTT CASSPGQETEAFF TRBJ1-1 . . TRBV28
TGTGCCAGCAGTTCAGGGGGCTCTGGAAACACCATATATTTT CASSSGGSGNTIYF TRBJ1-3 TRBD1 . TRBV6-1
TGTGCCACCAGCAGAGATCGGCGGGGCGAGCAGTACTTC CATSRDRRGEQYF TRBJ2-7 . . TRBV15
TGTGCCAGCAGCTTAGCAGGGACAGGGGTCGGACAGCCCCAGCATTTT CASSLAGTGVGQPQHF TRBJ1-5 TRBD1 . TRBV7-9
TGTGCCTCCGCGGGGGGAAGGGGTAGCTACAATGAGCAGTTCTTC CASAGGRGSYNEQFF TRBJ2-1 TRBD2 once TRBV7-9
TGTGCCAGCAGCTTAGGGGGAACGGAAAAACTGTTTTTT CASSLGGTEKLFF TRBJ1-4 . . TRBV11-2
TGCGCCAGCAGCTTGGTTGCGACTGAAGCTTTCTTT CASSLVATEAFF TRBJ1-1 . once TRBV5-1
TGTGCCAGCAGCCTTAGCGGGAGAGACGAGACCCAGTACTTC CASSLSGRDETQYF TRBJ2-5 TRBD2 . TRBV5-4
TGTGCCAGCTCACCACCGGACGGAGGGGTCTATGGCTACACCTTC CASSPPDGGVYGYTF TRBJ1-2 . . TRBV18
TGTGCCAGCAGCTTAGCTTCCACGGCCGACTACGAGCAGTACTTC CASSLASTADYEQYF TRBJ2-7 . . TRBV7-6
TGTGCCAGCAGAGCGCCGGTCGGGGAAGCTTTCTTT CASRAPVGEAFF TRBJ1-1 . . TRBV28
TGTGCCAGCAGCCTGAATCCGGGTGGGGCGAACACCGGGGAGCTGTTTTTT CASSLNPGGANTGELFF TRBJ2-2 . . TRBV9
TGCAGTGCTACCCCCAAAGCTTTCTTT CSATPKAFF TRBJ1-1 . . TRBV20-1
TGCGCCAGCACCCCCCGCGGGAGGGCAACAGATACGCAGTATTTT CASTPRGRATDTQYF TRBJ2-3 TRBD2 . TRBV4-1